These 27 T cell receptor beta chains came from one sample sequenced in a study of CD4 T cells in relation to SARS-CoV-2 and coronaviruses. These receptors lack a known antigen. Produced via immunoSEQ multiplex PCR; TCRdb's table is partial and in-frame only. The sample lists about 36,000 clones; 77% were seen once. Material: memory CD4+ T cells from PBMCs, cultured in vitro. These TCRs come from an adult with COVID-19.

The chain is built from TRBV7-2 and TRBJ2-5; 10 bases fit TRBD1. CDR3 size: 15 residues. CDR1 and CDR2 from the germline V gene are SGHTA and FQGNSA. V shed 2 bases and J 2 bases; nucleotides not matched to a gene: 2. The CDR3 loop is CASSLLGQGQETQYF. The DNA of the CDR3 is TGTGCCAGCAGCTTACTGGGACAGGGGCAAGAGACCCAGTACTTC. Full variable domain (outside the CDR3, taken from reference TRBV7-2 and TRBJ2-5): GAGVSQSPSNKVTEKGKDVELRCDPISGHTALYWYRQSLGQGLEFLIYFQGNSAPDKSGLPSDRFSAERTGGSVSTLTIQRTQQEDSAVYLCASSLLGQGQETQYFGPGTRLLVL.

The chain employs TRBV9 and TRBJ1-2, with 8 nucleotides matching TRBD1. V lost 0 bases and J lost 1; bases outside the gene matches: 8. Germline CDR1 is SGDLS and CDR2 is YYNGEE. This CDR3 has 17 amino acids. CDR3 protein: CASSVGRRDRRNYGYTF. CDR3 coding DNA: TGTGCCAGCAGCGTAGGACGGCGGGACAGGCGTAACTATGGCTACACCTTC.

This clone was observed a single time. The chain employs TRBV7-2 and TRBJ2-7; TRBD1 is a possible D gene (5 bases). CDR1 is SGHTA and CDR2 is FQGNSA in the germline V gene. V dropped 5 bases and J dropped 4 bases, with 15 bases sitting between them. This CDR3 contains 14 residues. The CDR3 DNA reads TGTGCCAGCAGCCCCTCCCGACAGAATTACGAGCAGTACTTC. Protein sequence: CASSPSRQNYEQYF. The full variable domain, its missing parts supplied by reference TRBV7-2 and TRBJ2-7, is GAGVSQSPSNKVTEKGKDVELRCDPISGHTALYWYRQSLGQGLEFLIYFQGNSAPDKSGLPSDRFSAERTGGSVSTLTIQRTQQEDSAVYLCASSPSRQNYEQYFGPGTRLTVT.

The chain employs TRBV28 and TRBJ2-7, with TRBD2 matching 8 bases. V trimming: 3 bases; J trimming: 1 base; junction bases outside the gene matches: 2. This CDR3 spans 14 amino acids. Germline loops: CDR1 MDHEN, CDR2 SYDVKM. DNA of the CDR3: TGTGCCAGCAGTTTGACTAGCGCGTCCTACGAGCAGTACTTC. It translates to CASSLTSASYEQYF.

CDR3 residues: CASSQLQGRNTEAFF. CDR3 coding DNA: TGTGCCAGCAGTCAGCTTCAGGGGAGGAACACTGAAGCTTTCTTT. The rearrangement joins TRBV6-2 or TRBV6-3 to TRBJ1-1, with D possibly matching TRBD1 (6 bases). The CDR3 extends over 15 amino acids. Germline V gives CDR1 MNHEY, CDR2 SVGEGT. V lost 5 bases and J lost 1, with 14 bases in between.

The rearrangement uses TRBV28 and TRBJ1-1, with 7 bases aligning to TRBD1. CDR3 length: 15 residues. The trim removed 4 bases at V and 3 bases at J, leaving 8 bases unmatched. Germline-derived CDR1 and CDR2 are MDHEN and SYDVKM. This CDR3 is CASSSLPTGDTEAFF. CDR3 nucleotide sequence: TGTGCCAGCAGTTCGTTACCTACAGGGGACACTGAAGCTTTCTTT.

This clone was counted only a few times. The chain combines TRBV3-1 (or the pseudogene TRBV3-2) with TRBJ1-4; D unresolved. The V and J ends lost 2 bases and 6 bases respectively, with 4 bases between them. Germline V gene sequence: CDR1 LGHDT, CDR2 YNNKEL (reference sequence). This CDR3 comprises 12 residues. The CDR3 nucleotides read TGTGCCAGCAGCCAACGGGATGAAAAACTGTTTTTT. Its protein is CASSQRDEKLFF.

This clone was observed a single time. The CDR3 here is CASSLRWNEQFF. DNA of the CDR3: TGTGCCAGCAGCTTAAGGTGGAATGAGCAGTTCTTC. This chain links TRBV7-2 with TRBJ2-1; D is ambiguous. The germline gives CDR1 SGHTA, CDR2 FQGNSA. V gave up 2 bases and J gave up 7 bases, with 6 bases separating them. This CDR3 is 12 amino acids long. Together with reference TRBV7-2 and TRBJ2-1, the CDR3 gives the full variable domain: GAGVSQSPSNKVTEKGKDVELRCDPISGHTALYWYRQSLGQGLEFLIYFQGNSAPDKSGLPSDRFSAERTGGSVSTLTIQRTQQEDSAVYLCASSLRWNEQFFGPGTRLTVL.

J is TRBJ2-1 and V is TRBV6-2 or TRBV6-3; no definite D call. Per the germline V gene, CDR1 is MNHEY and CDR2 is SVGEGT. This CDR3 is 13 amino acids long. V lost 6 bases to trimming and J lost 5 bases, with 11 bases between them. CDR3 bases: TGTGCCAGCAGCCTCAAATATAACAATGAGCAGTTCTTC. Protein: CASSLKYNNEQFF.

V and J are TRBV15 and TRBJ2-7; D not resolved. Germline lookup yields CDR1 LNHNV and CDR2 YYDKDF (reference sequence). The CDR3 totals 14 residues. Trimming removed 5 bases from V and 4 bases from J, with 15 bases in between. The CDR3 sequence is CATSPSAPVYEQYF. DNA for the CDR3: TGTGCCACCAGCCCCAGCGCGCCGGTATACGAGCAGTACTTC.

The chain links TRBV4-1 to TRBJ2-2; perhaps TRBD1 as D (6 bases). V lost 4 bases and J 4 bases, leaving 13 bases between the germline ends. This CDR3 spans 15 amino acids. Per germline, CDR1 MGHRA and CDR2 YSYEKL. The CDR3 nucleotides read TGCGCCAGCAGCCGAGGGGGTCAGGGCACCGGGGAGCTGTTTTTT. The encoded protein is CASSRGGQGTGELFF.

The chain has TRBV28 and TRBJ1-4; 9 bases align to TRBD1. This CDR3 region has 15 residues. Germline CDR1 and CDR2: MDHEN and SYDVKM. V lost 0 bases to trimming and J lost 5 bases; unmatched junction nucleotides: 1. CDR3 nucleotide sequence: TGTGCCAGCAGTTTATGGGGGACAGGGAATGAAAAACTGTTTTTT. The encoded protein is CASSLWGTGNEKLFF.

This chain connects TRBV4-2 to TRBJ2-3, with TRBD1 matching over 10 bases. CDR3 length: 16 amino acids. The J segment lost 7 bases and the V segment lost 5 bases, leaving 12 bases of the junction unmatched. Germline V lookup: CDR1 LGHNA, CDR2 YNFKEQ. The CDR3 DNA sequence: TGTGCCAGCAGCTCACTGCGGGACAGGGGCAGAAATACGCAGTATTTT. Its translation is CASSSLRDRGRNTQYF.

V is TRBV7-9 and J is TRBJ2-3; 8 nucleotides agree with TRBD1. This CDR3 comprises 14 residues. V shed 7 bases, J shed 0 bases, and the junction held 3 bases outside the gene matches. Per germline, CDR1 SEHNR and CDR2 FQNEAQ (reference sequence). Written as DNA, the CDR3 is TGTGCCAGCACCGGGACAGGAAGCACAGATACGCAGTATTTT. This encodes CASTGTGSTDTQYF.

The DNA of the CDR3 is TGTGCCACCCGGACAGGGCTGATGAACACTGAAGCTTTCTTT. It encodes CATRTGLMNTEAFF. The V gene is TRBV18, the J gene TRBJ1-1; the match to TRBD1 covers 8 bases. The CDR3 length is 14 residues. V was pared by 10 bases and J by 0 bases, with 7 bases of the junction left unmatched. In germline, CDR1 is KGHSH, CDR2 LQKENI. Based on the CDR3 plus reference TRBV18 and TRBJ1-1, the full variable domain is NAGVMQNPRHLVRRRGQEARLRCSPMKGHSHVYWYRQLPEEGLKFMVYLQKENIIDESGMPKERFSAEFPKEGPSILRIQQVVRGDSAAYFCATRTGLMNTEAFFGQGTRLTVV.

This sequence joins TRBV3-1 (or the pseudogene TRBV3-2) and TRBJ2-1, with D perhaps matching TRBD2 (6 bases). The germline V and J ends were trimmed by 0 bases and 7 bases, with 22 bases remaining between them. CDR1 is LGHDT and CDR2 is YNNKEL in the germline V gene (reference sequence). CDR3 length equals 18 residues. The CDR3 loop reads CASSQEGFGRGGGNEQFF. In DNA form, the CDR3 reads TGTGCCAGCAGCCAAGAGGGGTTCGGAAGGGGCGGAGGGAATGAGCAGTTCTTC.

About this clone itself: At one end the junction does not follow the germline gene, possibly because of a read error. Other DNA variants within this sample encode the same CDR3. The chain combines TRBV6-1 with TRBJ2-5; 8 bases are a match to TRBD1. The CDR3 is 13 amino acids. Germline assignment: CDR1 MNHNS and CDR2 SASEGT. The CDR3 is CASSDRGQVTQYF. CDR3 in DNA: TGTGCCAGCAGTGACAGGGGGCAAGTGACCCAGTACTTC.

The chain combines TRBV7-9 with TRBJ1-4; D unresolved. Germline CDR1 and CDR2: SEHNR and FQNEAQ (reference sequence). Deletions cut 5 bases from V and 0 bases from J, with 7 bases between. The CDR3 loop spans 14 amino acids. Here the CDR3 reads CASSRSATNEKLFF. The CDR3 nucleotides read TGTGCCAGCAGCCGGAGTGCAACTAATGAAAAACTGTTTTTT.

The rearrangement joins TRBV19 to TRBJ2-2; 8 bases are shared with TRBD1. Trimming at V came to 4 bases and at J to 6 bases, leaving 7 bases not matched to a gene. CDR1 is LNHDA, CDR2 SQIVND, per germline (reference sequence). The CDR3 spans 15 residues. CDR3: CASSSRGRGSGELFF. The CDR3 DNA sequence: TGTGCCAGTAGTAGCAGGGGGCGCGGGTCCGGGGAGCTGTTTTTT.

This clone has a handful of counts. The V gene is TRBV28, the J gene TRBJ1-5; D gene uncertain. The length of the CDR3 is 16 residues. Germline CDR1 reads MDHEN; CDR2 reads SYDVKM. Trimming cost V 6 bases and J 0 bases, with 15 bases left between them. The CDR3 spells CASSVTAVYSNQPQHF. The CDR3 nucleotides are TGTGCCAGCAGCGTCACCGCCGTTTATAGCAATCAGCCCCAGCATTTT.

This chain connects TRBV5-1 to TRBJ2-4; TRBD1 agrees at 8 bases. This CDR3 contains 17 residues. Germline V gene sequence: CDR1 SGHRS, CDR2 YFSETQ. The J segment lost 1 base and the V segment lost 5 bases, leaving 11 bases of the junction unmatched. This CDR3 reads CASSHPRTGTAKNIQYF. Here the CDR3 DNA reads TGCGCCAGCAGTCATCCCAGGACAGGGACCGCCAAAAACATTCAGTACTTC. The variable domain in full, completed from reference TRBV5-1 and TRBJ2-4, reads KAGVTQTPRYLIKTRGQQVTLSCSPISGHRSVSWYQQTPGQGLQFLFEYFSETQRNKGNFPGRFSGRQFSNSRSEMNVSTLELGDSALYLCASSHPRTGTAKNIQYFGAGTRLSVL.

The chain links TRBV6-1 to TRBJ2-7, with TRBD2 identical over 10 bases. This CDR3 region has 14 residues. Germline V lookup: CDR1 MNHNS, CDR2 SASEGT. The ends lost 3 bases at V and 7 bases at J; junction bases unmatched: 6. CDR3 residues: CASSDLAGVQEQYF. CDR3 in DNA: TGTGCCAGCAGTGATCTAGCGGGAGTTCAAGAGCAGTACTTC.

In DNA form, the CDR3 reads TGCAGTGCCTCCGGGGATCAGCCCCAGCATTTT. Translated, it gives CSASGDQPQHF. The J gene is TRBJ1-5, the V gene TRBV20-1; D gene ambiguous. This CDR3 is built from 11 residues. Trimming removed 6 bases from V and 5 bases from J, with 8 bases in between. Germline V lookup: CDR1 DFQATT, CDR2 SNEGSKA (reference sequence).

The CDR3 nucleotides read TGTGCCAGCAGTTTATGGCTAGCGGGACCAGATACGCAGTATTTT. This encodes CASSLWLAGPDTQYF. The chain is built from TRBV28 and TRBJ2-3; 9 bases agree with TRBD2. The ends lost 0 bases at V and 4 bases at J; junction bases unmatched: 2. The CDR3 totals 15 residues. Germline V lookup: CDR1 MDHEN, CDR2 SYDVKM. Based on the CDR3 plus reference TRBV28 and TRBJ2-3, the full variable domain is DVKVTQSSRYLVKRTGEKVFLECVQDMDHENMFWYRQDPGLGLRLIYFSYDVKMKEKGDIPEGYSVSREKKERFSLILESASTNQTSMYLCASSLWLAGPDTQYFGPGTRLTVL.

The gene calls are TRBV10-3 and TRBJ2-5; D may correspond to TRBD1 or TRBD2 (5 bases each). Between the trimmed V and J ends, which lost 10 bases and 5 bases, there was a span of 17 bases. Germline CDR1 ENHRY, CDR2 SYGVKD. CDR3 size: 13 residues. CDR3: CARWGRGLETQYF. CDR3 nucleotides: TGTGCCAGGTGGGGGAGAGGTTTGGAGACCCAGTACTTC.

CDR3 coding DNA: TGTGCCAGCAGCTTAACGTTCGGGGCTAGCGGGATGGGTAATGAGCAGTTCTTC. This gives the protein CASSLTFGASGMGNEQFF. The chain recombines TRBV7-3 with TRBJ2-1; TRBD2 agrees at 9 bases. CDR3 length: 18 amino acids. Unmatched junction bases numbered 13, after V lost 0 bases and J lost 7 bases. In germline, CDR1 is SGHTA, CDR2 FQGTGA.

The V and J genes are TRBV9 and TRBJ2-3; unclear D gene. V was pared by 2 bases and J by 2 bases, with 6 bases between. CDR3 size: 13 residues. Germline loops: CDR1 SGDLS, CDR2 YYNGEE. CDR3 bases: TGTGCCAGCAGCGTTTCGCACACAGATACGCAGTATTTT. Protein: CASSVSHTDTQYF.